This TCR beta chain was sequenced during a study of blood T cell repertoires in COVID-19. Looking at the study overall: There were acute and convalescent COVID-19 samples, and they came from the United States, Italy and Spain.

In the original analysis: Reference gene primer amplification gave nucleated cell count estimates. Clones were sequenced by immunoSEQ multiplex PCR, and TCRdb holds only the in-frame ones, with some missing. V, J and clone size are taken as reported in that table, and D and trimming were inferred from the DNA itself. The repertoire includes hundreds of thousands of clones, approximately 88% of them detected once, and approximately 8.5% sits in the top ten. Trimming took off 5 bases at V and 14 bases at J, with 19 bases between the two ends. From germline, CDR1 is SGHVS and CDR2 FQNEAQ. The CDR3 spans 14 residues.

The specimen sequenced was peripheral blood. J is TRBJ1-6 and V is TRBV7-8, with D hard to call. The clonotype was recovered from a man younger than 30 with active or convalescent COVID-19. This CDR3 reads CASSHDLEGRSLHF. Here the CDR3 DNA reads TGTGCCAGCAGCCATGACCTGGAGGGTCGGTCCCTCCACTTT.